This T cell receptor beta chain was captured in a study of T cells in tuberculosis. Regarding the study as a whole: Samples were chosen by availability of cryopreserved specimens. Classification accuracy was 80% to 90% (AUROC around 0.9) with the GMM-specific repertoire.

Notes on this clone: What it binds is unknown.

Germline CDR1 reads SGHAT; CDR2 reads FQNNGV. V was trimmed by 5 bases and J by 1 base, leaving 12 bases between them. The CDR3 runs 14 residues. TCRdb's copy holds only in-frame clones and misses some; the assay was immunoSEQ multiplex PCR. Seen here are about 49,000 clones, around 96% observed once, and the top ten hold 1.4%. Specified time point: new active TB diagnosis, blood taken before or within 7 days of starting treatment. The sequenced sample was PBMCs, obtained at tuberculosis diagnosis. The source is an adult with tuberculosis. This sequence joins TRBV11-2 and TRBJ2-7; a possible D gene is TRBD2 (6 bases). The CDR3 reads CASSHFSGSYEQYF. CDR3 DNA sequence: TGTGCCAGCAGCCATTTTAGCGGATCCTACGAGCAGTACTTC. Combining the CDR3 with reference TRBV11-2 and TRBJ2-7 gives the whole variable domain EAGVAQSPRYKIIEKRQSVAFWCNPISGHATLYWYQQILGQGPKLLIQFQNNGVVDDSQLPKDRFSAERLKGVDSTLKIQPAKLEDSAVYLCASSHFSGSYEQYFGPGTRLTVT.